This T cell receptor (beta chain) was identified in a study of OX40 agonist ivuxolimab in advanced cancers. Trimming cost V 5 bases and J 2 bases, with 24 bases left between them. The CDR3 is 18 amino acids. Per germline, CDR1 SEHNR and CDR2 FQNEAQ (reference sequence). Generated by immunoSEQ multiplex PCR, the TCRdb table keeps only in-frame clones and is missing some. The table lists 55,000 to 65,000 clones, about 81% of them singletons, with roughly 2.1% in the top ten. The rearrangement links TRBV7-9 to TRBJ1-1; D possibly corresponds to TRBD1 (5 bases). The receptor's source is an adult with an advanced solid tumor such as melanoma, head and neck, liver or kidney cancer. This material consisted of CD4+ or CD8+ T cells sorted from blood, taken in a trial of the OX40 agonist ivuxolimab. The CDR3 DNA is TGTGCCAGCAGCCTACGGGCGGGGGGAGGTTCGAAAAACACTGAAGCTTTCTTT. As protein: CASSLRAGGGSKNTEAFF.